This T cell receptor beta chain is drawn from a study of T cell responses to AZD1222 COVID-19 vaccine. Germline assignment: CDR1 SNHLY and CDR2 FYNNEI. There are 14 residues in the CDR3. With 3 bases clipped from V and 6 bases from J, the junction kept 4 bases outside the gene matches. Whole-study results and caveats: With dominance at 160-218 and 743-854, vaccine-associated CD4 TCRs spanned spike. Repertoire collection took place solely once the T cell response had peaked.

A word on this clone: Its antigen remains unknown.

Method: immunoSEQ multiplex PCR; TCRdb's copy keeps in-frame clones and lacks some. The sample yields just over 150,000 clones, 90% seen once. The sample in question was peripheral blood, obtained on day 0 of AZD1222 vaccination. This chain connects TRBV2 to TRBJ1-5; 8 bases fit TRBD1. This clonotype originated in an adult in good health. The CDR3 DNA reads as TGTGCCAGCAGTGACGACAGGGGCGGTCAGCCCCAGCATTTT. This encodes CASSDDRGGQPQHF.